This T cell receptor (beta chain) was observed in a study of identical twins. TCRdb recomputed calls from the 5' RACE reads with MiXCR, one row per CDR3 protein. This sample has some 690,000 distinct CDR3 sequences, with about 20% found just once. With 3 bases removed from V and 3 bases from J, the gap between germline ends came to 7 bases. This CDR3 region has 12 residues. Germline V gene sequence: CDR1 DFQATT, CDR2 SNEGSKA (reference sequence). Separately, the same data were catalogued under a study of T cells expressing NK-cell markers.

The sequenced sample consisted of PBMCs. The clonotype comes from a woman between 18 and 29 years old in good health. The gene calls are TRBV20-1 and TRBJ2-3, with a possible D match to TRBD2 (5 bases). CDR3 region: CSARTMTDTQYF. For the CDR3, the DNA is TGCAGTGCTAGGACTATGACAGATACGCAGTATTTT.